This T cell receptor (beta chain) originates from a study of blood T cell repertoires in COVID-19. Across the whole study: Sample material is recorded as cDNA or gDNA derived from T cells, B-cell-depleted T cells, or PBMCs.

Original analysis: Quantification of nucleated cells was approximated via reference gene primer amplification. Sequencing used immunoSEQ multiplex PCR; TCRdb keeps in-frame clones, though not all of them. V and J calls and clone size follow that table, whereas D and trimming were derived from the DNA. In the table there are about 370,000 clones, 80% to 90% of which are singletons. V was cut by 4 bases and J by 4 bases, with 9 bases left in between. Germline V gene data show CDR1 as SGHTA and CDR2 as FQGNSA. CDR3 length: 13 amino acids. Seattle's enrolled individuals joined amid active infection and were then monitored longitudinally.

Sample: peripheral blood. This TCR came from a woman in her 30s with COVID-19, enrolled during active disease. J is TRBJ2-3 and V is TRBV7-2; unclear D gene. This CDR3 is CASSSRNADTQYF. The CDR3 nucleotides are TGTGCCAGCAGCTCGAGAAACGCAGATACGCAGTATTTT.